The rows below give T cell receptor beta chains drawn from one sample of a study of T cell changes during pregnancy in multiple sclerosis. The table came from immunoSEQ multiplex PCR; TCRdb's copy has only in-frame clones and leaves some out. This sample has tens of thousands of clones, with approximately 90% found just once. Sample: peripheral blood, taken in the first trimester of pregnancy. The receptors were sampled from a female donor in good health, enrolled as a control in a pregnancy study. Both conserved end residues are part of each CDR3. The D gene is left open where the match is weak. Clone size is given for some rows only: seen once, a few or many times, or a class if the clone is expanded.

CDR3 | DNA | D | V | size | J
CASSLGQSSYEQYF | TGTGCCAGCAGCTTGGGACAGAGCTCCTACGAGCAGTACTTC | TRBD1 | TRBV7-9 | - | TRBJ2-7
CASHGTPTPEAFF | TGTGCCAGCCATGGGACACCAACTCCTGAAGCTTTCTTT | - | TRBV7-9 | once | TRBJ1-1
CASSPSQKVMDTQYF | TGTGCCAGCTCACCATCACAGAAGGTTATGGATACGCAGTATTTT | - | TRBV18 | - | TRBJ2-3
CASSLGVGNTIYF | TGTGCCAGCAGCCTCGGGGTAGGAAACACCATATATTTT | - | TRBV9 | - | TRBJ1-3
CASSPDRGREKLFF | TGTGCCAGCAGTCCGGACAGGGGGCGAGAAAAACTGTTTTTT | TRBD1 | TRBV2 | - | TRBJ1-4
CASSSTASSGNTIYF | TGTGCCAGCAGCTCGACAGCCAGCTCTGGAAACACCATATATTTT | - | TRBV7-8 | - | TRBJ1-3
CASSQDPGRGETQYF | TGCGCCAGCAGCCAAGATCCTGGCAGGGGTGAGACCCAGTACTTC | - | TRBV4-3 | - | TRBJ2-5
CASQTANTEAFF | TGTGCCAGCCAGACAGCTAACACTGAAGCTTTCTTT | - | TRBV28 | once | TRBJ1-1
CAINSGVLYEQYF | TGTGCCATCAATAGCGGGGTCCTTTACGAGCAGTACTTC | TRBD2 | TRBV10-3 | once | TRBJ2-7
CASSSGQGASHLFF | TGTGCCAGCAGTTCAGGACAGGGGGCCAGCCATTTGTTTTTT | TRBD1 | TRBV27 | - | TRBJ1-4
CASSAGQAPYGYTF | TGTGCCAGCAGTGCTGGACAGGCCCCCTATGGCTACACCTTC | TRBD1 | TRBV6-5 | - | TRBJ1-2
CASSRDRGDEKLFF | TGTGCCAGCTCGCGGGACAGGGGGGATGAAAAACTGTTTTTT | TRBD1 | TRBV18 | few | TRBJ1-4
CASSLAGDSGNTIYF | TGTGCCAGCAGCCTAGCTGGGGATTCAGGAAACACCATATATTTT | - | TRBV5-4 | once | TRBJ1-3
CASSPGQGAYEQYF | TGCGCCAGCAGCCCGGGACAGGGGGCCTACGAGCAGTACTTC | TRBD1 | TRBV4-1 | - | TRBJ2-7
CASSQDRGGSPLHF | TGTGCCAGTAGTCAAGACAGGGGAGGATCACCCCTCCACTTT | TRBD1 | TRBV19 | - | TRBJ1-6
CASRDGTREETQYF | TGTGCCAGTAGGGATGGGACACGGGAAGAGACCCAGTACTTC | - | TRBV19 | - | TRBJ2-5
CASSGDRDSPLHF | TGCGCCAGCAGCGGGGACAGGGACTCACCCCTCCACTTT | TRBD1 | TRBV5-1 | - | TRBJ1-6
CASSPDSYNEQFF | TGTGCCAGCAGCCCGGACAGCTACAATGAGCAGTTCTTC | - | TRBV7-7 | - | TRBJ2-1
CASSPLHRGNSPLHF | TGTGCCAGCAGCCCTCTTCACAGGGGAAATTCACCCCTCCACTTT | TRBD1 | TRBV9 | few | TRBJ1-6
CASSQDAGATNEKLFF | TGCGCCAGCAGCCAAGATGCAGGGGCAACTAATGAAAAACTGTTTTTT | - | TRBV4-1 | - | TRBJ1-4
CAISGLQVSMYGYTF | TGTGCCATCAGTGGATTACAGGTTTCGATGTATGGCTACACCTTC | - | TRBV10-3 | - | TRBJ1-2
CASSEVGDRGYEQYF | TGCGCCAGCAGTGAAGTAGGAGACAGGGGGTACGAGCAGTACTTC | TRBD1 | TRBV5-1 | - | TRBJ2-7
CASSMGGFTEAFF | TGTGCCAGTAGTATGGGCGGGTTCACTGAAGCTTTCTTT | - | TRBV19 | - | TRBJ1-1
CTSSQKPETGKRNSPLHF | TGCACCAGCAGCCAAAAACCCGAAACAGGGAAGCGTAATTCACCCCTCCACTTT | - | TRBV1 | - | TRBJ1-6
CASSQDPGQPSSPLHF | TGTGCCAGCAGCCAAGACCCGGGACAACCGTCTTCACCCCTCCACTTT | - | TRBV5-5 | few | TRBJ1-6
CASSGGTGGETQYF | TGTGCCAGCAGCGGCGGGACAGGGGGAGAGACCCAGTACTTC | TRBD1 | TRBV9 | - | TRBJ2-5
CASSQTGQGVGETQYF | TGCGCCAGCAGCCAGACCGGGCAGGGCGTGGGAGAGACCCAGTACTTC | - | TRBV4-1 | - | TRBJ2-5
CASSLAGRQGAGELFF | TGTGCCAGCAGCTTAGCAGGTCGGCAGGGCGCCGGGGAGCTGTTTTTT | - | TRBV7-6 | - | TRBJ2-2
CASSSYRGSSGNTIYF | TGTGCCAGCAGCTCATACAGGGGAAGCTCTGGAAACACCATATATTTT | TRBD1 | TRBV9 | - | TRBJ1-3
CASSLTGTGNQETQYF | TGCGCCAGCAGCTTGACCGGGACAGGGAATCAAGAGACCCAGTACTTC | TRBD1 | TRBV5-1 | - | TRBJ2-5
CASSVVAGGQDTQYF | TGTGCCAGCAGCGTAGTAGCGGGGGGGCAAGATACGCAGTATTTT | TRBD2 | TRBV9 | - | TRBJ2-3
CASSIQGWQGRAEAFF | TGTGCCAGTAGTATACAAGGTTGGCAGGGAAGGGCTGAAGCTTTCTTT | - | TRBV19 | once | TRBJ1-1
CAWSGTSGYTGELFF | TGTGCCTGGAGTGGGACTAGCGGCTACACCGGGGAGCTGTTTTTT | TRBD2 | TRBV30 | once | TRBJ2-2
CASSVGGQGANEQFF | TGTGCCAGCAGCGTAGGGGGACAGGGGGCAAATGAGCAGTTCTTC | TRBD1 | TRBV9 | - | TRBJ2-1
CAWSRRVSSYNEQFF | TGTGCCTGGAGTCGCAGGGTAAGCTCCTACAATGAGCAGTTCTTC | - | TRBV30 | - | TRBJ2-1
CASSEQQRQGSGNTIYF | TGTGCCAGCAGCGAGCAGCAACGACAGGGTTCTGGAAACACCATATATTTT | TRBD1 | TRBV25-1 | - | TRBJ1-3
CASSPNRPGQGANNSPLHF | TGTGCCAGCTCACCGAATCGCCCGGGACAGGGGGCGAATAATTCACCCCTCCACTTT | TRBD1 | TRBV18 | - | TRBJ1-6
CASSGGQGEAGELFF | TGTGCCAGCAGTGGGGGACAGGGCGAGGCCGGGGAGCTGTTTTTT | TRBD1 | TRBV27 | - | TRBJ2-2
CASSFGTGMQPQHF | TGTGCCAGCAGCTTCGGGACAGGGATGCAGCCCCAGCATTTT | TRBD1 | TRBV5-6 | - | TRBJ1-5
CATSRDVAGGNGYTF | TGTGCCACCAGCAGAGACGTAGCAGGGGGGAATGGCTACACCTTC | TRBD1 | TRBV15 | - | TRBJ1-2
CASSYGVRETQYF | TGTGCCAGCAGCTACGGGGTTAGGGAGACCCAGTACTTC | - | TRBV6-1 | - | TRBJ2-5
CASSIGTGGLSNQPQHF | TGTGCCAGTAGTATAGGAACAGGGGGCCTGAGCAATCAGCCCCAGCATTTT | TRBD1 | TRBV19 | - | TRBJ1-5
CAWSDPQRGGLQETQYF | TGTGCCTGGAGTGACCCCCAGCGGGGGGGTTTGCAAGAGACCCAGTACTTC | TRBD2 | TRBV30 | - | TRBJ2-5
CASSAQGFGNTIYF | TGTGCCAGCAGCGCACAGGGGTTTGGAAACACCATATATTTT | TRBD1 | TRBV13 | - | TRBJ1-3
CASSGQGFTPLHF | TGTGCCTCGTCGGGACAGGGTTTTACACCCCTCCACTTT | TRBD1 | TRBV30 | - | TRBJ1-6
CASSDTTGGSNF | TGTGCCAGCAGTGACACCACAGGGGGATCTAATTTT | TRBD1 | TRBV2 | - | TRBJ1-4
CASSLGSRAQYF | TGTGCCAGCAGCTTAGGGTCGAGGGCGCAGTACTTC | - | TRBV7-2 | - | TRBJ2-7
CASSMREGTYEQYF | TGTGCCAGCAGCATGAGGGAGGGAACCTACGAGCAGTACTTC | TRBD2 | TRBV9 | - | TRBJ2-7
CASSPIARGGSYEQYF | TGTGCCAGCAGCCCGATCGCCCGGGGGGGATCCTACGAGCAGTACTTC | TRBD2 | TRBV11-2 | - | TRBJ2-7
CASSDIRQTNTEAFF | TGTGCCAGCAGTGATATTCGACAGACAAACACTGAAGCTTTCTTT | - | TRBV2 | few | TRBJ1-1
CASSFRTGKTEAFF | TGTGCCAGCAGCTTCCGGACAGGAAAAACTGAAGCTTTCTTT | - | TRBV21-1 | - | TRBJ1-1
CASSTGASYEQYF | TGTGCCAGCAGCACAGGGGCCTCCTACGAGCAGTACTTC | TRBD1 | TRBV7-9 | - | TRBJ2-7
CASSQGAGATYEQYF | TGCGCCAGCAGCCAAGGAGCGGGGGCCACCTACGAGCAGTACTTC | TRBD2 | TRBV4-3 | - | TRBJ2-7
CASSPRTGETDTQYF | TGTGCCAGCAGTCCACGGACAGGGGAGACAGATACGCAGTATTTT | TRBD1 | TRBV6-1 | - | TRBJ2-3
CSVVGRRGWSEKLFF | TGCAGCGTTGTAGGTCGAAGGGGGTGGAGTGAAAAACTGTTTTTT | - | TRBV29-1 | - | TRBJ1-4
CASRRQGAKSGYTF | TGTGCCAGCAGGCGACAGGGGGCGAAAAGCGGCTACACCTTC | TRBD1 | TRBV6-5 | - | TRBJ1-2
CASSPGTGSYGYTF | TGTGCCAGCAGCCCCGGGACAGGGTCCTATGGCTACACCTTC | TRBD1 | TRBV5-6 | - | TRBJ1-2